This T cell receptor beta chain was profiled in a study of OX40 agonist ivuxolimab in advanced cancers. Looking at the study overall: Patients undergoing dose escalation presented with hepatocellular carcinoma, melanoma, renal cell or head and neck cancer.

General study results and limits: Relative to CD4+, CD8+ T cells held more expanded clones on average. Low normalized clonal expansion also occurred in some nonresponding patients.

Some clones are missing from TCRdb's copy, which holds only in-frame ones; the method was immunoSEQ multiplex PCR. Of around 71,000 clones listed, under 80% are singletons. Concerning this clone: Its antigen is still unknown.

Researchers took blood at baseline, on cycle 4 day 1, and on cycle 7 day 1. This CDR3 is 15 amino acids long. V trimming: 9 bases; J trimming: 2 bases; junction bases outside the gene matches: 11. The germline CDR1 and CDR2 sequences are SGHRS and YFSETQ. This clonotype originated in an adult with an advanced solid tumor such as melanoma, head and neck, liver or kidney cancer. Sequencing used CD4+ or CD8+ T cells sorted from blood, obtained in a trial of the OX40 agonist ivuxolimab. The chain carries TRBV5-1 and TRBJ2-1, with 7 bases matching TRBD2. The CDR3 DNA reads as TGCGCCACCAGGGAGGGGCAGGGCGCCTACAATGAGCAGTTCTTC. Protein: CATREGQGAYNEQFF.